This TCR beta chain was retrieved from a study of T cells in Graves' hyperthyroidism and ophthalmopathy. Study results and caveats: Most clonotypes that expanded in the thyroid above 0.001 also showed up in blood.

The TCR beta CDR3 regions underwent amplification using RNA transcripts as the source. In the first-round RT-PCR of the TCR CDR3, the HTBI primer set was used. TCRdb fed the multiplex PCR reads into MiXCR, producing one record per CDR3 protein. The data hold almost 500,000 distinct CDR3 sequences, with less than 25% observed a single time. A Clinical Activity Score of at least 3, a NOSPECS grade of at least 4 and a duration under 3 months were recorded in the ophthalmopathy patients. Orbital computed tomography and thyroid ultrasound, together with serum TRAb and thyroxine and clinical symptoms, were used for diagnoses. Points on this clonotype: Antigen: not known.

Material for sequencing was blood. The clonotype originates from a woman between 65 and 79 years old with Graves' ophthalmopathy.

CDR3: CASSLGQGQANEQFF. CDR3 nucleotides: TGTGCCAGCAGCTTAGGACAGGGTCAGGCCAATGAGCAGTTCTTC. The chain joins TRBV7-9 to TRBJ2-1, with 7 bases identical to TRBD1. After removal of 1 base from V and 6 bases from J, the junction contained 6 bases not matched to a gene. This CDR3 is built from 15 residues. Germline V gene data show CDR1 as SEHNR and CDR2 as FQNEAQ (reference sequence). The full variable domain, completed using reference TRBV7-9 and TRBJ2-1, is DTGVSQNPRHKITKRGQNVTFRCDPISEHNRLYWYRQTLGQGPEFLTYFQNEAQLEKSRLLSDRFSAERPKGSFSTLEIQRTEQGDSAMYLCASSLGQGQANEQFFGPGTRLTVL.